This is a list of T cell receptor beta chains from one sample in a study of neurological immune-mediated disorders. TCRdb re-called the 5' RACE reads through MiXCR, storing one row per CDR3 protein. The data hold tens of thousands of distinct CDR3 sequences, with around 3.5% observed a single time. Sequencing was carried out using PBMCs. These receptors all come from a woman in her fifties or sixties with multiple sclerosis. CDR3s include the opening cysteine and the closing phenylalanine or tryptophan. D genes are given only for firm matches. Expanded clones get a size class; other rows say once, few or many, or leave the size out.

j_call d_call v_call clone_size cdr3_aa cdr3_nt
TRBJ2-6 . TRBV12-3/TRBV12-4 many CASSLFSQQGANVLTF TGTGCCAGCAGTTTATTCTCTCAGCAGGGGGCCAACGTCCTGACTTTC
TRBJ2-7 . TRBV5-6 many CASSLGPDSYEQYF TGTGCCAGCAGCTTGGGTCCGGATTCCTACGAGCAGTACTTC
TRBJ1-5 TRBD1 TRBV6-5 many CASSTTGGDQPQHF TGTGCCAGCAGTACTACAGGGGGCGACCAGCCCCAGCATTTT
TRBJ2-1 TRBD2 TRBV20-1 many CSARLGLAGGPTYNEQFF TGCAGTGCTAGGTTGGGACTAGCGGGGGGGCCCACCTACAATGAGCAGTTCTTC
TRBJ1-5 TRBD1 TRBV5-6 . CASSQGVSNKTQNF TGTGCCAGCAGCCAGGGGGTAAGCAATAAGACCCAGAATTTT
TRBJ2-7 . TRBV2 many CASSQRGHASYEQYF TGTGCCAGCAGTCAAAGAGGACACGCCTCCTACGAGCAGTACTTC
TRBJ2-5 . TRBV12-3/TRBV12-4 many CASSLSGVQETQYF TGTGCCAGCAGTTTGTCTGGGGTTCAAGAGACCCAGTACTTC
TRBJ2-5 . TRBV6-2/TRBV6-3 many CASSYSSLQETQYF TGTGCCAGCAGTTACTCGTCACTACAAGAGACCCAGTACTTC
TRBJ2-1 . TRBV20-1 many CSAVGKSSYNEQFF TGCAGTGCGGTAGGAAAGAGCTCCTACAATGAGCAGTTCTTC
TRBJ1-5 . TRBV4-1 . CASSEGRSKTQNF TGCGCCAGCAGCGAAGGTCGATCGAAGACCCAGAATTTT
TRBJ2-3 . TRBV20-1 many CSAEPLRGRSTDTQYF TGCAGTGCTGAACCCCTCAGGGGCCGTAGCACAGATACGCAGTATTTT
TRBJ1-2 . TRBV20-1 many CSAGKTAGTRDYTF TGCAGTGCTGGAAAGACCGCCGGGACACGCGACTACACCTTC
TRBJ1-1 . TRBV18 . CASSSTGKTEAFF TGTGCCAGCTCATCAACAGGGAAAACTGAAGCTTTCTTT
TRBJ1-1 . TRBV28 many CASSFWTMNTEAFF TGTGCCAGCAGTTTCTGGACTATGAACACTGAAGCTTTCTTT
TRBJ2-6 . TRBV27 . CASSLRSSANVLTF TGTGCCAGCAGTTTACGGAGTTCGGCCAACGTCCTGACTTTC